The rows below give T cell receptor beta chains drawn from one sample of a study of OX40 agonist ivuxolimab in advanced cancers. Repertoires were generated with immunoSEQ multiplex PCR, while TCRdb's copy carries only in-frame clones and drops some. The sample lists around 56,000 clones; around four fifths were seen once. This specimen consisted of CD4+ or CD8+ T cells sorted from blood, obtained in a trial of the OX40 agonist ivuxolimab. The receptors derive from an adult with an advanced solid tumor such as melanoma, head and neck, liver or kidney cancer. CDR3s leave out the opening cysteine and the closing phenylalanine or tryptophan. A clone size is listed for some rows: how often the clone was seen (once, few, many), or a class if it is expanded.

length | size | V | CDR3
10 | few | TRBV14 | ASSMGNYGYT
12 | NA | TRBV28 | ASSVTGGAYGYT
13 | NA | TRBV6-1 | ASSDLGPWTYEQY
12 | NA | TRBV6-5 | ASSYSSGGYGYT
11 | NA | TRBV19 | ASQPFGGSSYT
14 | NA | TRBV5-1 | ASSFYGSALYNEQF
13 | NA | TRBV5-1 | ASSPLRTDDYEQY
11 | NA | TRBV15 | ATSTGIRETQY
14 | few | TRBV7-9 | ASSSRRGSSYNEQF
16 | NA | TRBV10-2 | ASSESVGFGGRTYEQY
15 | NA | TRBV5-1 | ASSSRLAGGGYNEQF
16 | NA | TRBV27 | ASSSPDGRSDLTDTQY
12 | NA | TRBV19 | ASSISTASYEQY
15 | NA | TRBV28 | ASSSLLPGTSGNTIY
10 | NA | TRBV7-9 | ASSFDLGQQY
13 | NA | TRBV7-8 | ASSSQGLAGDEQF
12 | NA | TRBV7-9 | ASSPGQGAYEQY
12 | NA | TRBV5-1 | ASSLASFDRGYT
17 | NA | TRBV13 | ASSFPGGGGPGSGNTIY
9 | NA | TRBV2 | ASSENNEQF
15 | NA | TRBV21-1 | ASSKEGQTATNEKLF
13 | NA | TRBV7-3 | ASSFGGQNTGELF
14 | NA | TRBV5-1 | ASSLRDRVGNEKLF
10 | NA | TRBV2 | ASSLQTDTQY
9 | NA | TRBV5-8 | ASSYLDTQY
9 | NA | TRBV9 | ASSSDNEQF
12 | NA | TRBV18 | ASSPFQGKETQY
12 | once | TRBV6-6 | ASSYWGQGEKLF
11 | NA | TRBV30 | ASSSRQGYEQY
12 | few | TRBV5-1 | ASSLTGTSYEQY
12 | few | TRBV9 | ASSGDRGGTEAF
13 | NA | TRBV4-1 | ASSLQGLGANVLT
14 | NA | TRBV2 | ASSEAAGEGYTEAF
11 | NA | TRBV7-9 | ASSLGANTEAF
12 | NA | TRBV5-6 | ASSLVGPSGGYT
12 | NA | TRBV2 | ASSEFSSPGELF
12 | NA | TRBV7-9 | ASSLRDTGNTIY
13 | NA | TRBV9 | ASSAGGGGRETQY
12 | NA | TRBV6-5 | ASRRATGPGGYT
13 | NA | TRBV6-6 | ASSYTRGSYNEQF
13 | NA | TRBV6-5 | ASSKTYDSYNEQF
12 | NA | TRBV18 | ASSPRGSTDTQY
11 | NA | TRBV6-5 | ASRLVGAHTQY
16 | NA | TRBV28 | ASSKTSGRGLAEETQY
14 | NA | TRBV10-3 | AISESGPSGANVLT